One and the same sample provided the 23 T cell receptor beta chains below, sequenced in a study of blood T cell repertoires in COVID-19. The protocol was immunoSEQ multiplex PCR, while the TCRdb copy is restricted to in-frame clones and leaves out a portion. This table has roughly 150,000 clones, approximately 83% appearing once. The sequenced material came from peripheral blood. The receptors shown here come from a man aged 70-80 years with active or convalescent COVID-19.

The rearrangement uses TRBV19 and TRBJ2-2; 10 bases are shared with TRBD2. V was clipped by 1 base and J by 7 bases; unmatched bases: 3. The CDR3 runs 15 residues. The germline V gene encodes CDR1 LNHDA and CDR2 SQIVND (reference sequence). CDR3 bases: TGTGCCAGTAGTATAGGCAGCGGGGGGGACGGGGAGCTGTTTTTT. It encodes CASSIGSGGDGELFF. The variable domain in full, completed from reference TRBV19 and TRBJ2-2, reads DGGITQSPKYLFRKEGQNVTLSCEQNLNHDAMYWYRQDPGQGLRLIYYSQIVNDFQKGDIAEGYSVSREKKESFPLTVTSAQKNPTAFYLCASSIGSGGDGELFFGEGSRLTVL.

The chain uses TRBV3-1 (or the pseudogene TRBV3-2) and TRBJ2-1; the match to TRBD2 covers 7 bases. The CDR3 spans 16 residues. Germline V gene data show CDR1 as LGHDT and CDR2 as YNNKEL (reference sequence). V shed 4 bases, J shed 2 bases, and the junction held 8 bases outside the gene matches. In DNA form, the CDR3 reads TGTGCCAGCAGCCCCATGGGCGGGAGCACCTACAATGAGCAGTTCTTC. It yields the protein CASSPMGGSTYNEQFF.

This sequence joins TRBV3-1 (or the pseudogene TRBV3-2) and TRBJ2-2, with D perhaps matching TRBD2 (7 bases). The germline V gene has CDR1 LGHDT and CDR2 YNNKEL (reference sequence). Trimming pared 6 bases from V and 6 bases from J, leaving 11 bases between. This CDR3 is 13 amino acids long. For the CDR3, the DNA is TGTGCCAGCAGTAGGGGGGGCTCCGGGGAGCTGTTTTTT. This gives the protein CASSRGGSGELFF.

The J gene is TRBJ2-7, the V gene TRBV4-3; 7 bases are a match to TRBD1. CDR1 and CDR2 (germline): LGHNA, YSLEER. Losses at the gene ends were 4 bases for V and 3 bases for J; bases not matched to a gene: 6. CDR3 length: 14 amino acids. CDR3 nucleotides: TGCGCCAGCAGCCTCAGGACAGGAGGCTACGAGCAGTACTTC. The encoded protein is CASSLRTGGYEQYF.

The rearrangement joins TRBV4-1 to TRBJ2-2; the D gene is possibly TRBD1 (6 bases). The CDR3 contains 18 residues. The germline CDR1 and CDR2 sequences are MGHRA and YSYEKL. V was clipped by 0 bases and J by 1 base, with 15 bases between them. CDR3 sequence: CASSQERGGQLNTGELFF. CDR3 bases: TGCGCCAGCAGCCAAGAGCGCGGAGGACAGCTGAACACCGGGGAGCTGTTTTTT.

This clone was observed a few times. The chain employs TRBV6-5 and TRBJ2-2; the D gene is possibly TRBD2 (6 bases). CDR1 MNHEY and CDR2 SVGAGI come from the germline V gene. Trimming removed 2 bases from V and 2 bases from J, with 9 bases in between. CDR3 length: 15 residues. The CDR3 reads CASSYGRTNTGELFF. The CDR3 DNA is TGTGCCAGCAGTTACGGGAGGACTAACACCGGGGAGCTGTTTTTT.

The sample holds a few counts of this clone. This chain links TRBV19 with TRBJ1-5; D gene ambiguous. Trimming took off 6 bases at V and 5 bases at J, with 8 bases between the two ends. Germline CDR1 is LNHDA and CDR2 is SQIVND (reference sequence). CDR3 length: 12 residues. CDR3 residues: CASSWEDQPQHF. The CDR3 nucleotides are TGTGCCAGTAGCTGGGAGGATCAGCCCCAGCATTTT.

V gene TRBV5-1 combines with J gene TRBJ2-5, with D possibly TRBD2 on 5 matching bases. With 4 bases removed from V and 4 bases from J, the gap between germline ends came to 17 bases. Germline lookup yields CDR1 SGHRS and CDR2 YFSETQ. The CDR3 extends over 15 amino acids. CDR3 bases: TGCGCCAGCAGCCCCAATGCCGGGGATGGAGAGACCCAGTACTTC. It codes for CASSPNAGDGETQYF.

V is TRBV12-3 or TRBV12-4 and J is TRBJ1-5; D remains ambiguous. This CDR3 contains 12 residues. V dropped 3 bases and J dropped 7 bases, with 7 bases sitting between them. The CDR3 DNA is TGTGCCAGCAGTTTCGGTGAGCAGCCCCAGCATTTT. Translated, it gives CASSFGEQPQHF.

The chain combines TRBV19 with TRBJ1-4, with D perhaps matching TRBD1 (6 bases). Germline V gene data show CDR1 as LNHDA and CDR2 as SQIVND (reference sequence). The CDR3 spans 15 residues. Deletions cut 4 bases from V and 8 bases from J, with 17 bases between. The CDR3 protein is CASSTHRVQIEKLFF. CDR3 in DNA: TGTGCCAGTAGTACCCACAGGGTTCAAATCGAAAAACTGTTTTTT.

V gene TRBV7-2 combines with J gene TRBJ1-2; D is unclear. Deletions cut 5 bases from V and 7 bases from J, with 11 bases between. Germline V lookup: CDR1 SGHTA, CDR2 FQGNSA. CDR3 length equals 12 residues. CDR3 region: CASSTMGSGYTF. The CDR3 DNA sequence: TGTGCCAGCAGCACAATGGGCTCTGGCTACACCTTC.

The chain combines TRBV30 with TRBJ1-5; D unclear. The length of the CDR3 is 15 residues. Per the germline V gene, CDR1 is GTSNPN and CDR2 is SVGIG (reference sequence). V shed 0 bases and J shed 2 bases, with 11 bases lying between them. The CDR3 sequence is CAWSVPSGGNQPQHF. The DNA of the CDR3 is TGTGCCTGGAGTGTACCCTCGGGAGGCAATCAGCCCCAGCATTTT. Drawing the rest from reference TRBV30 and TRBJ1-5, the complete variable domain is SQTIHQWPATLVQPVGSPLSLECTVEGTSNPNLYWYRQAAGRGLQLLFYSVGIGQISSEVPQNLSASRPQDRQFILSSKKLLLSDSGFYLCAWSVPSGGNQPQHFGDGTRLSIL.

This clone appeared many times. This rearrangement joins TRBV27 to TRBJ2-7; weak D call: TRBD1 (5 bases). V gave up 2 bases and J gave up 0 bases, with 14 bases separating them. Germline V gives CDR1 MNHEY, CDR2 SMNVEV (reference sequence). The CDR3 has 16 amino acids. The CDR3 nucleotides read TGTGCCAGCAGTTTAATGGGGCCCCCTATCTCCTACGAGCAGTACTTC. It specifies CASSLMGPPISYEQYF.

The chain recombines TRBV10-3 with TRBJ2-5, with D possibly matching TRBD1 (6 bases). V lost 9 bases and J lost 1, with 18 bases in between. From germline, CDR1 is ENHRY and CDR2 SYGVKD. CDR3 length equals 15 residues. Here the CDR3 reads CAIKGDARPQETQYF. As DNA, the CDR3 is TGTGCCATTAAGGGGGACGCACGACCCCAAGAGACCCAGTACTTC.

The chain employs TRBV7-2 and TRBJ2-7, with 8 positions matching TRBD2. The CDR3 has 14 residues. Germline lookup yields CDR1 SGHTA and CDR2 FQGNSA. With V trimmed by 5 bases and J by 6 bases, 9 bases remained unmatched. CDR3 loop: CASSPWAGGGEQYF. CDR3 coding DNA: TGTGCCAGCAGCCCATGGGCGGGAGGAGGCGAGCAGTACTTC.

The V and J genes are TRBV10-3 and TRBJ1-5; TRBD1 agrees at 11 bases. Unmatched junction bases numbered 7, after V lost 0 bases and J lost 0 bases. This CDR3 is built from 19 residues. Germline assignment: CDR1 ENHRY and CDR2 SYGVKD. The chain's CDR3 is CAISESRTGGSYSNQPQHF. DNA for the CDR3: TGTGCCATCAGTGAGTCAAGGACAGGGGGCTCGTATAGCAATCAGCCCCAGCATTTT.

The chain has TRBV7-9 and TRBJ2-1; the D gene is possibly TRBD2 (5 bases). Germline V gives CDR1 SEHNR, CDR2 FQNEAQ (reference sequence). V lost 0 bases and J lost 7, with 13 bases in between. This CDR3 region has 15 residues. The CDR3 sequence: CASSLARRTGNEQFF. In nucleotides, the CDR3 is TGTGCCAGCAGCTTAGCGCGAAGGACTGGGAATGAGCAGTTCTTC.

The chain recombines TRBV11-3 with TRBJ2-1, with D possibly TRBD2 on 6 matching bases. Trimming removed 5 bases from V and 9 bases from J, with 17 bases in between. This CDR3 is built from 14 residues. Germline CDR1 and CDR2: SGHNT and YENEEA. The CDR3 DNA reads as TGTGCCAGCAGCCCCGGGGACGAGGAGGGTGAGCAGTTCTTC. It translates to CASSPGDEEGEQFF.

The V call is TRBV7-2, the J call TRBJ2-7; 7 bases are a match to TRBD1. The trim removed 4 bases at V and 0 bases at J, leaving 9 bases unmatched. The germline gives CDR1 SGHTA, CDR2 FQGNSA. The CDR3 loop spans 16 amino acids. The CDR3 protein is CASSWTGGSSSYEQYF. CDR3 nucleotides: TGTGCCAGCAGCTGGACAGGCGGTAGTAGCTCCTACGAGCAGTACTTC.

Remarks on this clone: Other nucleotide sequences in the sample specify the same CDR3. This chain uses TRBV2 with TRBJ1-1, with D possibly being TRBD1 (5 bases). V was cut by 5 bases and J by 1 base, with 8 bases left in between. This CDR3 is built from 13 residues. CDR1 and CDR2 (germline): SNHLY, FYNNEI. The CDR3 nucleotides are TGTGCCAGCAGTCTAGGACAGAACACTGAAGCTTTCTTT. This sequence encodes CASSLGQNTEAFF.

The chain joins TRBV4-3 to TRBJ1-2; 10 bases map to TRBD1. Trimming at V came to 3 bases and at J to 1 base, leaving 2 bases not matched to a gene. The germline gives CDR1 LGHNA, CDR2 YSLEER. This CDR3 comprises 15 residues. Here the CDR3 reads CASSHGTGDNYGYTF. As DNA, the CDR3 is TGCGCCAGCAGCCATGGGACAGGGGATAACTATGGCTACACCTTC.

The V call is TRBV10-2, the J call TRBJ2-1; 7 positions match TRBD2. The CDR3 contains 14 residues. V lost 6 bases and J lost 3; bases outside the gene matches: 5. Germline assignment: CDR1 WSHSY and CDR2 SAAADI. CDR3 loop: CASRPGLNYNEQFF. The CDR3 region has the DNA TGCGCCAGCAGGCCGGGACTAAACTACAATGAGCAGTTCTTC.

This chain uses TRBV7-9 with TRBJ2-1, with D possibly TRBD2 on 7 matching bases. The CDR3 totals 14 residues. Trimming cost V 5 bases and J 7 bases, with 15 bases left between them. The V gene's germline CDR1 is SEHNR and CDR2 FQNEAQ (reference sequence). Written as DNA, the CDR3 is TGTGCCAGCAGCCCATGGACTAGGGGGAATGAGCAGTTCTTC. This sequence encodes CASSPWTRGNEQFF.